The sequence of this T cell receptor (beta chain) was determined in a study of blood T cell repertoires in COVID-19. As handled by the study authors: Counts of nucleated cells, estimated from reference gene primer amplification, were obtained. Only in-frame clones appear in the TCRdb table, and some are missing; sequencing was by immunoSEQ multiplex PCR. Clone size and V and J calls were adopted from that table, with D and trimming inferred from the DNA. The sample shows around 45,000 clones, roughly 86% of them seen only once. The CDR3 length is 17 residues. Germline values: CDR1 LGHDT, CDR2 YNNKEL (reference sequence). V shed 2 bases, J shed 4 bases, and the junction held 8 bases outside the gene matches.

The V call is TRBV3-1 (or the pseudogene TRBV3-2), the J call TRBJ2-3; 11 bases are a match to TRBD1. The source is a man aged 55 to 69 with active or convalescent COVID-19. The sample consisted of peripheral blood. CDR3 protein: CASSQRRTGGTSDTQYF. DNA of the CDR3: TGTGCCAGCAGCCAACGTCGGACAGGGGGCACCTCAGATACGCAGTATTTT.